This entry concerns a single TCR beta chain. The data belong to a study of shared clonotypes between healthy human individuals. TCRdb's table, derived via immunoSEQ multiplex PCR, lists solely in-frame clones and lacks some. The sample includes under 2,500,000 clones, 95% of them seen just once. The source of this sequence is a man younger than 30 in good health. The sample taken for sequencing was naive CD4+ T cells sorted from blood. Subset reported: CD45RA+ positively selected.

In DNA, the CDR3 is TGCGCCAGCAGCCAATCAAGATCCCCAACCAGAGGCGAAAAACTGTTTTTT. This translates into CASSQSRSPTRGEKLFF. The chain employs TRBV4-3 and TRBJ1-4; no reliable D call. The CDR3 totals 17 residues. Germline CDR1 reads LGHNA; CDR2 reads YSLEER. Trimming cost V 2 bases and J 8 bases, with 21 bases left between them.